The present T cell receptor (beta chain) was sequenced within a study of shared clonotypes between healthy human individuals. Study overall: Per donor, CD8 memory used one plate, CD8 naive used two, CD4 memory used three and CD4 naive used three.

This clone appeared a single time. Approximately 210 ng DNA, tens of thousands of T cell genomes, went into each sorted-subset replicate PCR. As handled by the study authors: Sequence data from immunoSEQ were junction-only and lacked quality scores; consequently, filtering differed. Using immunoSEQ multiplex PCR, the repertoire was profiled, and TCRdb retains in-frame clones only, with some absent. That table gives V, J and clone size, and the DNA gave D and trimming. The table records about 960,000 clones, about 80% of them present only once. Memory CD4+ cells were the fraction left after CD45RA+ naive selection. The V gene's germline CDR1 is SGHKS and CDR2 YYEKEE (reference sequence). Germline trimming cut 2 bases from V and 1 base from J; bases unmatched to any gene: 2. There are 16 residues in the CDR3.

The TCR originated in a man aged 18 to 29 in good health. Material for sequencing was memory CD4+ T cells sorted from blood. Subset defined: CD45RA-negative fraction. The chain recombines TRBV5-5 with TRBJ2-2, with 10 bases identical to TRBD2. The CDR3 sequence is CASSFGLAVNTGELFF. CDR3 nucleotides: TGTGCCAGCAGCTTCGGACTAGCGGTGAACACCGGGGAGCTGTTTTTT.